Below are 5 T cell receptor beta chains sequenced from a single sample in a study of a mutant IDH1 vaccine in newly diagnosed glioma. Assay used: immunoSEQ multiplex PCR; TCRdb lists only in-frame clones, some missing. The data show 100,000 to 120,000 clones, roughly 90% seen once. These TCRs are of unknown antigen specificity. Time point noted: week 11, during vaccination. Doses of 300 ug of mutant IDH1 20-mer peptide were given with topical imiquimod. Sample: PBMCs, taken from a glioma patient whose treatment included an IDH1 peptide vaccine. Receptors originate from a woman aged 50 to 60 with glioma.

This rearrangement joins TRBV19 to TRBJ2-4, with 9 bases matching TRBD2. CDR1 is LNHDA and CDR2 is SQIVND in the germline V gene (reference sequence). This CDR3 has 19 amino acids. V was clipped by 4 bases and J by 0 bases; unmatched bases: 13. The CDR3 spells CASSKTAGSGSVAKNIQYF. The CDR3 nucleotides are TGTGCCAGTAGTAAAACGGCGGGTAGCGGGAGCGTAGCCAAAAACATTCAGTACTTC.

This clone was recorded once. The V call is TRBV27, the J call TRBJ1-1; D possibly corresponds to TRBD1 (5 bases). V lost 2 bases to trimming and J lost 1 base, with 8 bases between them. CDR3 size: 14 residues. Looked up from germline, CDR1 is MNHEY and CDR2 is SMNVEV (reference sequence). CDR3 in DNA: TGTGCCAGCAGTTTACTGGGGGGGAACACTGAAGCTTTCTTT. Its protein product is CASSLLGGNTEAFF.

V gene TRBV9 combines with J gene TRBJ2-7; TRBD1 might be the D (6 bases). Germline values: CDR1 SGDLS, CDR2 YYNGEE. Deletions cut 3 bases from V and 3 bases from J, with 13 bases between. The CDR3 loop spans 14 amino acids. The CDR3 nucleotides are TGTGCCAGCAGCGCGACAGGTATTCGCTACGAGCAGTACTTC. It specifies CASSATGIRYEQYF.

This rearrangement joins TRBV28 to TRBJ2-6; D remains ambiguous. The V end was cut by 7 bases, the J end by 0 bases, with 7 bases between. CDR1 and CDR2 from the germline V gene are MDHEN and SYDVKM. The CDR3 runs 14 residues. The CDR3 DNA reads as TGTGCCAGCACCACCCCCTCTGGGGCCAACGTCCTGACTTTC. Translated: CASTTPSGANVLTF.

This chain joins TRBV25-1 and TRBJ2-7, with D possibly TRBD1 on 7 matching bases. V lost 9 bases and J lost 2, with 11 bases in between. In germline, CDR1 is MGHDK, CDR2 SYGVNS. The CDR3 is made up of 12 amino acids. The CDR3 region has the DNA TGTGCCAGTAGCGGACAGGCCTACGAGCAGTACTTC. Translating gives CASSGQAYEQYF.